The rows below give T cell receptor beta chains drawn from one sample of a study of blood T cell repertoires in COVID-19. Clones were sequenced by immunoSEQ multiplex PCR, and TCRdb holds only the in-frame ones, with some missing. The repertoire has around 76,000 clones, roughly four fifths of them found once; the top ten carry under 30%. Sequenced sample: peripheral blood. These receptors were collected from a woman at least 80 years old with active or convalescent COVID-19. Each CDR3 is given with its conserved first and last residue. The D gene is left open where the match is weak. The size entry is marked missing in some rows and otherwise reads once, few, many or a size class.

few	TRBV7-9	TRBJ1-6	.	CASSAKPGASSYNSPLHF	TGTGCCAGCAGCGCCAAGCCAGGGGCTAGCTCCTATAATTCACCCCTCCACTTT
.	TRBV19	TRBJ2-2	.	CASSIVGDGELFF	TGTGCCAGTAGTATAGTCGGGGACGGGGAGCTGTTTTTT
.	TRBV27	TRBJ2-1	TRBD2	CASSGLAGTYNEQFF	TGTGCCAGCAGTGGACTAGCGGGGACTTACAATGAGCAGTTCTTC
many	TRBV6-5	TRBJ1-2	TRBD1	CASSWGQVNYGYTF	TGTGCCAGCAGCTGGGGACAGGTCAACTATGGCTACACCTTC
.	TRBV2	TRBJ2-1	.	CASSPTQLGEQFF	TGTGCCAGCAGTCCCACCCAACTAGGTGAGCAGTTCTTC
.	TRBV9	TRBJ1-1	.	CASQTIQNTEAFF	TGTGCCAGCCAAACTATCCAAAACACTGAAGCTTTCTTT
once	TRBV4-1	TRBJ2-7	.	CASSPVGAGRYEQYF	TGCGCCAGCAGCCCCGTCGGGGCAGGGAGGTACGAGCAGTACTTC
once	TRBV29-1	TRBJ1-2	.	CSVERGGRDYGYTF	TGCAGCGTTGAAAGGGGAGGTCGGGACTATGGCTACACCTTC
.	TRBV5-1	TRBJ2-1	TRBD1	CASSQRQGYNEQFF	TGCGCCAGCAGCCAAAGACAGGGTTACAATGAGCAGTTCTTC
.	TRBV5-4	TRBJ2-1	TRBD2	CASSIGLAGGQGEQFF	TGTGCCAGCAGCATAGGACTAGCGGGGGGGCAGGGTGAGCAGTTCTTC
.	TRBV5-1	TRBJ2-5	TRBD2	CASSKEGLAGGTQETQYF	TGCGCCAGCAGCAAGGAGGGACTAGCGGGGGGGACACAAGAGACCCAGTACTTC
.	TRBV6-2/TRBV6-3	TRBJ1-1	.	CASSLVRRAEAFF	TGTGCCAGCAGCCTCGTTCGGAGAGCTGAAGCTTTCTTT
.	TRBV7-2	TRBJ1-6	.	CASSLGGDSPLHF	TGTGCCAGCAGCCTGGGCGGGGACTCACCCCTCCACTTT
.	TRBV7-8	TRBJ2-7	.	CASSHTVRGEQYF	TGTGCCAGCAGCCATACAGTACGGGGCGAGCAGTACTTC
.	TRBV2	TRBJ1-2	TRBD1	CASSGEGVVGQIIYGYTF	TGTGCCAGCAGTGGAGAAGGGGTGGTGGGACAGATTATTTATGGCTACACCTTC
.	TRBV28	TRBJ2-5	.	CASSYGQLSQETQYF	TGTGCCAGCAGTTATGGACAGCTATCTCAAGAGACCCAGTACTTC
.	TRBV7-2	TRBJ2-7	TRBD2	CASNLAGSSYEQYF	TGTGCCAGCAACCTAGCGGGGAGCTCCTACGAGCAGTACTTC
once	TRBV2	TRBJ2-1	TRBD2	CASRGTSGDNEQFF	TGTGCCAGCAGGGGGACTAGCGGAGACAATGAGCAGTTCTTC
once	TRBV6-5	TRBJ1-2	TRBD1	CASIRTGRNYGYTF	TGTGCCAGCATCAGGACAGGAAGGAACTATGGCTACACCTTC
once	TRBV30	TRBJ2-3	.	CAWSVLMAGARDTQYF	TGTGCCTGGAGTGTACTGATGGCAGGGGCGCGGGATACGCAGTATTTT
few	TRBV11-2	TRBJ2-7	TRBD1	CASSAAGGFSSYEQYF	TGTGCCAGCAGCGCTGCAGGGGGTTTTAGCTCCTACGAGCAGTACTTC
.	TRBV30	TRBJ2-2	.	CAWRGGGYAGELFF	TGTGCCTGGAGGGGAGGGGGTTATGCCGGGGAGCTGTTTTTT
.	TRBV18	TRBJ2-1	TRBD2	CASSPWTSSYNEQFF	TGTGCCAGCTCACCCTGGACTAGCTCCTACAATGAGCAGTTCTTC
.	TRBV10-3	TRBJ2-5	TRBD1	CAIRQGLAQETQYF	TGTGCCATCAGACAGGGGCTTGCACAAGAGACCCAGTACTTC
once	TRBV2	TRBJ1-4	.	CASSHREINEKLFF	TGTGCCAGCAGTCACAGGGAGATTAATGAAAAACTGTTTTTT
.	TRBV11-3	TRBJ1-6	.	CASSPGYNSPLHF	TGTGCCAGCAGCCCGGGATATAATTCACCCCTCCACTTT
few	TRBV7-9	TRBJ2-3	TRBD2	CASSLSGGGAGGTDTQYF	TGTGCCAGCAGCTTATCAGGCGGGGGGGCCGGTGGCACAGATACGCAGTATTTT
.	TRBV5-1	TRBJ2-7	.	CASRQEVDYEQYF	TGCGCCTCAAGACAGGAGGTGGACTACGAGCAGTACTTC
.	TRBV6-6	TRBJ1-6	TRBD1	CASHPRDRYNSPLHF	TGTGCCAGCCACCCTCGGGACAGGTATAATTCACCCCTCCACTTT
.	TRBV28	TRBJ2-1	.	CASSLGGPNSVQFF	TGTGCCAGCAGTTTGGGGGGGCCCAATTCCGTTCAGTTCTTC
.	TRBV6-5	TRBJ1-1	TRBD1	CASRLTGFDTEAFF	TGTGCCAGCAGGCTGACAGGGTTCGACACTGAAGCTTTCTTT
.	TRBV7-6	TRBJ2-5	TRBD2	CASSLAPSALVAGDQETQYF	TGTGCCAGCAGCTTAGCGCCTTCGGCACTAGTAGCGGGAGATCAAGAGACCCAGTACTTC
.	TRBV15	TRBJ1-1	.	CATSRQTPYTEAFF	TGTGCCACCAGCAGACAGACACCCTACACTGAAGCTTTCTTT
once	TRBV12-3/TRBV12-4	TRBJ2-7	TRBD1	CASSFPGGYEQYF	TGTGCCAGCAGTTTCCCAGGGGGCTACGAGCAGTACTTC
.	TRBV18	TRBJ1-2	TRBD1	CASSLDRDEDGYTF	TGTGCCAGCTCACTCGACAGGGATGAAGATGGCTACACCTTC
.	TRBV3-1/TRBV3-2	TRBJ2-1	TRBD2	CASSQVIAGGEQFF	TGTGCCAGCAGCCAAGTTATAGCGGGGGGTGAGCAGTTCTTC
.	TRBV4-3	TRBJ2-1	.	CASSQDRIAPYNEQFF	TGCGCCAGCAGCCAAGATAGAATAGCACCCTACAATGAGCAGTTCTTC
.	TRBV9	TRBJ1-1	TRBD1	CASSTYRGPMNTEAFF	TGTGCCAGCAGCACATACAGGGGACCCATGAACACTGAAGCTTTCTTT
.	TRBV11-2	TRBJ2-5	TRBD2	CASSLDPSGGAETQYF	TGTGCCAGCAGCTTAGATCCTAGCGGGGGGGCGGAGACCCAGTACTTC
.	TRBV29-1	TRBJ2-3	TRBD1	CSVEPPDRGDTQYF	TGCAGCGTTGAACCCCCGGACAGGGGAGATACGCAGTATTTT
few	TRBV11-2	TRBJ2-5	TRBD1	CASSPDRGQSETQYF	TGTGCCAGCAGCCCCGACAGGGGGCAATCAGAGACCCAGTACTTC